The rows below give T cell receptor beta chains drawn from one sample of a study of T cells in tumors after PD-1 blockade. The method was immunoSEQ multiplex PCR; TCRdb's version includes in-frame clones alone and lacks a portion of them. The data hold over 12,000 clones, with almost 85% observed a single time. Sequencing used PBMCs, obtained after anti-PD-1 treatment. These receptors were collected from a human donor with basal cell carcinoma. The CDR3 runs from the conserved cysteine through the conserved F or W. Each record gives: clone size, V gene, D gene, J gene, CDR3 DNA, CDR3 protein. D genes are given only for firm matches. Rows give clone size only sometimes, using once, few, many, or a class for an expanded clone.

>.|TRBV6-1|.|TRBJ2-7
TGTGCCAGCAGTGAAATCTATGGGGGCTACGAGCAGTACTTC
CASSEIYGGYEQYF
>.|TRBV10-1|TRBD2|TRBJ2-3
TGCGCCAGCAGTGAGTCTGGAGCGGGAGGGCCAAAAGATACGCAGTATTTT
CASSESGAGGPKDTQYF
>.|TRBV6-5|.|TRBJ2-7
TGTGCCAGCAGTCTCATTTCCCGTCCCGGGGAGCAGTACTTC
CASSLISRPGEQYF
>.|TRBV13|.|TRBJ1-3
TGTGCCAGCAGCTTAGTCCAGGACAGAGGAAACACCATATATTTT
CASSLVQDRGNTIYF
>.|TRBV2|.|TRBJ2-3
TGTGCCAGCACCTGGCTAGCGCGCACAGATACGCAGTATTTT
CASTWLARTDTQYF
>.|TRBV20-1|.|TRBJ2-7
TGCAGTGCTAGTTTCCTTTCCTACGAGCAGTACTTC
CSASFLSYEQYF
>.|TRBV2|TRBD2|TRBJ2-1
TGTGCCCGCTGTGAGGGGTGGGCGGGGGTGGGGAGCTCCTACAATGAGCAGTTCTTC
CARCEGWAGVGSSYNEQFF
>few|TRBV2|.|TRBJ2-1
TGTCCCCGCAGTTATGGGGGGGCGGGGGAGGGGAGCTCCTACAATGAGCAGTTCTTC
CPRSYGGAGEGSSYNEQFF
>.|TRBV4-3|TRBD2|TRBJ2-7
TGCGCCAGCAGCCAAGACGTGCGTCGGGGGGTCTCCCACGAGCAGTACTTC
CASSQDVRRGVSHEQYF
>.|TRBV6-1|.|TRBJ1-3
TGTGCCAGCAGTGAACTTTCCCTCTCTGGAAACACCATATATTTT
CASSELSLSGNTIYF
>.|TRBV12-3/TRBV12-4|.|TRBJ2-5
TGTGCCAGCAGGTTGGGGGGAGTAGAGACCCAGTACTTC
CASRLGGVETQYF
>.|TRBV2|.|TRBJ2-5
TGTGCCAGCAGTCCCGGGACTGGGGGACAAGAGACCCAGTACTTC
CASSPGTGGQETQYF
>few|TRBV5-1|.|TRBJ1-5
TGCGCCAGCAGCTCTGACGGCAGCAATCAGCCCCAGCATTTT
CASSSDGSNQPQHF
>.|TRBV7-2|.|TRBJ2-7
TGTGCCAGCAGCTTGACGTGGGGGGCAGGGGGGGGACCCTACGAGCAGTACTTC
CASSLTWGAGGGPYEQYF
>.|TRBV7-6|.|TRBJ2-1
TGTGCCAGCAGCTTAGTGGGGGGATCCACCAATGAGCAGTTCTTC
CASSLVGGSTNEQFF
>.|TRBV6-1|.|TRBJ2-7
TGTGCCAGCAGTGAACCCGGTTACGAGCAGTACTTC
CASSEPGYEQYF
>.|TRBV27|.|TRBJ1-2
TGTGCCAGCTACGCAAACTATGGCTACACCTTC
CASYANYGYTF
>.|TRBV3-1/TRBV3-2|.|TRBJ2-2
TGTGCCAGCAGCCAAGATTCGGGGGGGGAGCTGTTTTTT
CASSQDSGGELFF
>once|TRBV7-2|TRBD2|TRBJ2-7
TGTGCCAGCAGCTTATTAGCGGGAGGGACCTACGAGCAGTACTTC
CASSLLAGGTYEQYF
>.|TRBV6-2/TRBV6-3|TRBD2|TRBJ2-3
TGTGCCAGCAGCCCGTCCCCCTGGGGGACTAGCAGCACAGATACGCAGTATTTT
CASSPSPWGTSSTDTQYF
>.|TRBV5-1|.|TRBJ1-2
TGCGCCAGCAGTCAGGTCGACTATGGCTACACCTTC
CASSQVDYGYTF
>.|TRBV29-1|.|TRBJ2-5
TGCAGCGTTCGGTTTGGAGAGACCCAGTACTTC
CSVRFGETQYF
>.|TRBV27|.|TRBJ2-3
TGTGCCAGCAGGACCCAGGAGACTAGCACAGATACGCAGTATTTT
CASRTQETSTDTQYF
>.|TRBV2|TRBD1|TRBJ2-7
TGTGCCAGCAGTGCCCCTAGGACAGGCTCCTACGAGCAGTACTTC
CASSAPRTGSYEQYF
>once|TRBV27|TRBD1|TRBJ1-5
TGTGCCAGCAGTCCATCGGACAGGTCACAGCCCCAGCATTTT
CASSPSDRSQPQHF
>.|TRBV29-1|.|TRBJ2-4
TGCAGCGTTGGGAGGCAGGGAAACATTCAGTACTTC
CSVGRQGNIQYF
>once|TRBV7-9|.|TRBJ1-1
TGTGCCAGCAGCCCGGGGAGTGACACTGAAGCTTTCTTT
CASSPGSDTEAFF
>.|TRBV11-1|.|TRBJ2-1
TGTGCCAGCAGCTTAGGGTCAAGGGTCAATGAGCAGTTCTTC
CASSLGSRVNEQFF
>.|TRBV4-1|TRBD2|TRBJ2-1
TGCGCCAGCAGCCATGGTCGGGGGGCCTACAATGAGCAGTTCTTC
CASSHGRGAYNEQFF
>.|TRBV27|.|TRBJ2-7
TGTGCCAGCAGTTTTGGCACCAGCTACGAGCAGTACTTC
CASSFGTSYEQYF
>.|TRBV7-6|TRBD2|TRBJ2-3
TGTGCCAGCAGCTTTACTAGCGGGAGGCTCGATACGCAGTATTTT
CASSFTSGRLDTQYF
>.|TRBV7-9|.|TRBJ1-5
TGTGCCAGCAGCTTGGGAAATCAGCCCCAGCATTTT
CASSLGNQPQHF
>.|TRBV6-2/TRBV6-3|TRBD2|TRBJ2-2
TGTGCCAGCAGTTGGGACGGGACTAGCGGGAGGACCGGGGAGCTGTTTTTT
CASSWDGTSGRTGELFF
>.|TRBV7-6|.|TRBJ2-5
TGTGCCAGCAGCTTAGCGGGGGGGCCGGCCCAAGAGACCCAGTACTTC
CASSLAGGPAQETQYF
>.|TRBV4-2|.|TRBJ1-5
TGTGCCAGCAGCCAAGTCGTGTCGGCAGTAGACAATCAGCCCCAGCATTTT
CASSQVVSAVDNQPQHF
>.|TRBV5-1|.|TRBJ2-1
TGCGCCAGCAGACAGGCGGGGAGTGGGTACAATGAGCAGTTCTTC
CASRQAGSGYNEQFF
>.|TRBV6-5|TRBD2|TRBJ2-7
TGCACCTCGCGGGGGGTCGACTACGAGCAGTACTTC
CTSRGVDYEQYF
>.|TRBV14|.|TRBJ2-6
TGTGCCAGCAGCCCATGGGGCTCTGGGGCCAACGTCCTGACTTTC
CASSPWGSGANVLTF
>.|TRBV5-5|TRBD1|TRBJ2-7
TGTGCCAGCAGCTCAGGGATGAGGACAGGCTCCTACGAGCAGTACTTC
CASSSGMRTGSYEQYF
>.|TRBV7-9|TRBD1|TRBJ1-4
TGTGCCAGCAGGTTAGCGGGACAGGCGTCAAAACTGTTTTTT
CASRLAGQASKLFF
>.|TRBV4-1|.|TRBJ2-1
TGCGCCAGCAGCCAAGATCAGGCCAGCTCCTACAATGAGCAGTTCTTC
CASSQDQASSYNEQFF
>.|TRBV7-2|.|TRBJ1-2
TGTGCCAGCAGCTTAGGGGGATTTTCGTTTGGCGGCTACACCTTC
CASSLGGFSFGGYTF
>few|TRBV5-1|.|TRBJ2-3
TGCGCCAGCACATTGGTACCGGCGGGCGGAACAGATACGCAGTATTTT
CASTLVPAGGTDTQYF
>.|TRBV7-2|TRBD2|TRBJ2-1
TGTGCCAGCAGCTTTAGCGGGAGGGCCGGTGAGCAGTTCTTC
CASSFSGRAGEQFF
>.|TRBV5-1|TRBD2|TRBJ2-1
TGCGCCAGCAGCTTGACTAGCGGTTCCTACAATGAGCAGTTCTTC
CASSLTSGSYNEQFF
>.|TRBV19|.|TRBJ2-4
TGTGCCAGTAGCCTAGTTTTTGGCAAAAACATTCAGTACTTC
CASSLVFGKNIQYF
>.|TRBV7-9|.|TRBJ1-3
TGTGCCAGCAGCCGAGAGGAGTATTTCTCTGGAAACACCATATATTTT
CASSREEYFSGNTIYF
>.|TRBV28|.|TRBJ2-5
TGTGCCAGCAGTTTATCCTTGGCGGAGACCCAGTACTTC
CASSLSLAETQYF